The 12 T cell receptor beta chains below all came from one sample that was sequenced in a study of cytomegalovirus exposure and HLA in healthy donors. PCR was performed using 60 Vbeta and 13 Jbeta primers. Using immunoSEQ multiplex PCR, the repertoire was profiled, and TCRdb retains in-frame clones only, with some absent. In the table there are about 99,000 clones, about 80% of which are singletons. Material for sequencing was PBMCs. The receptors stem from a male donor in good health and CMV-seropositive.

The chain couples TRBV9 to TRBJ2-2, with TRBD2 matching over 9 bases. This CDR3 is 17 amino acids long. Looked up from germline, CDR1 is SGDLS and CDR2 is YYNGEE. After removal of 3 bases from V and 1 base from J, the junction contained 7 bases not matched to a gene. CDR3 nucleotides: TGTGCCAGCAGCGAACTAGCGGGTGGGGAGAACACCGGGGAGCTGTTTTTT. Translation: CASSELAGGENTGELFF.

V gene TRBV29-1 combines with J gene TRBJ1-1, with D perhaps TRBD1 (5 bases). This CDR3 is built from 11 residues. The germline V and J ends were trimmed by 5 bases and 6 bases, with 10 bases remaining between them. Germline CDR1 SQVTM, CDR2 ANQGSEA. CDR3 nucleotide sequence: TGCAGCGTTTGGAGACAGCCTGAAGCTTTCTTT. It encodes CSVWRQPEAFF. The whole variable domain, remainder taken from reference TRBV29-1 and TRBJ1-1, is SAVISQKPSRDICQRGTSLTIQCQVDSQVTMMFWYRQQPGQSLTLIATANQGSEATYESGFVIDKFPISRPNLTFSTLTVSNMSPEDSSIYLCSVWRQPEAFFGQGTRLTVV.

The chain combines TRBV30 with TRBJ1-2, with unresolved D. Trimming left V 5 bases short and J 4 bases short, with 17 bases between. The CDR3 runs 14 residues. Germline values: CDR1 GTSNPN, CDR2 SVGIG (reference sequence). The CDR3 DNA reads as TGTGCCTGGGGATTCGAGGCGATCTTCTATGGCTACACCTTC. Its translation is CAWGFEAIFYGYTF.

The chain joins TRBV2 to TRBJ2-3, with a possible D match to TRBD2 (6 bases). The length of the CDR3 is 14 residues. V lost 6 bases, J lost 2 bases, and 12 bases lay in between. Germline V CDR1 and CDR2: SNHLY, FYNNEI. CDR3 residues: CASSGTSYTDTQYF. The CDR3 bases are TGTGCCAGCAGCGGGACTTCCTACACAGATACGCAGTATTTT.

This chain connects TRBV9 to TRBJ1-1, with D possibly TRBD1 on 6 matching bases. Germline values: CDR1 SGDLS, CDR2 YYNGEE. This CDR3 has 14 residues. V was shortened by 0 bases and J by 4 bases, with 10 bases between the two germline ends. The CDR3 sequence: CASSVGGGVTEAFF. The CDR3 region has the DNA TGTGCCAGCAGCGTAGGAGGGGGGGTCACTGAAGCTTTCTTT. The variable domain in full, completed from reference TRBV9 and TRBJ1-1, reads DSGVTQTPKHLITATGQRVTLRCSPRSGDLSVYWYQQSLDQGLQFLIQYYNGEERAKGNILERFSAQQFPDLHSELNLSSLELGDSALYFCASSVGGGVTEAFFGQGTRLTVV.

The rearrangement links TRBV30 to TRBJ1-2; D is perhaps TRBD1 (5 bases). Germline V gene sequence: CDR1 GTSNPN, CDR2 SVGIG (reference sequence). The V end was cut by 1 base, the J end by 3 bases, with 9 bases between. The CDR3 is 13 amino acids. CDR3 sequence: CAWSGRGDYGYTF. As DNA, the CDR3 is TGTGCCTGGAGTGGTCGGGGGGACTATGGCTACACCTTC.

In the case of this clone: The germline gene is not matched at one end of the junction; a read error may be the cause. The chain couples TRBV7-7 to TRBJ2-2; D is undetermined. The CDR3 consists of 14 residues. Germline loops: CDR1 SSHAT, CDR2 FNYEAQ (reference sequence). The CDR3 DNA reads TGTGCTAGCAGCTTAGAGAGGAACACCGGGGAGCTGTTTTTT. Amino acids: CASSLERNTGELFF.

The chain has TRBV4-3 and TRBJ2-7; weak D call: TRBD2 (5 bases). From germline, CDR1 is LGHNA and CDR2 YSLEER. The V end lost 3 bases, the J end lost 7 bases, and 13 bases lay between the germline ends. The CDR3 totals 13 residues. The CDR3 sequence: CASSQGFGDEQYF. CDR3 DNA sequence: TGCGCCAGCAGCCAGGGTTTCGGGGATGAGCAGTACTTC.

A single count supports this clone. The chain is built from TRBV13 and TRBJ1-3; D may be TRBD1 (5 bases). The length of the CDR3 is 17 residues. Per germline, CDR1 PRHDT and CDR2 FYEKMQ (reference sequence). The ends were cut back, 3 bases at V and 4 bases at J, with 19 bases in the middle. The CDR3 nucleotides are TGTGCCAGCAGCTTTCTCCGCTCGGGAGGGACCGGAAACACCATATATTTT. This codes for CASSFLRSGGTGNTIYF. The whole variable domain, remainder taken from reference TRBV13 and TRBJ1-3, is AAGVIQSPRHLIKEKRETATLKCYPIPRHDTVYWYQQGPGQDPQFLISFYEKMQSDKGSIPDRFSAQQFSDYHSELNMSSLELGDSALYFCASSFLRSGGTGNTIYFGEGSWLTVV.

This chain links TRBV4-3 with TRBJ1-2; TRBD1 is a possible D gene (5 bases). The CDR3 is made up of 17 amino acids. V lost 1 base and J 2 bases, leaving 17 bases between the germline ends. The germline CDR1 and CDR2 sequences are LGHNA and YSLEER. CDR3 in amino acids: CASSQALAMSGNYGYTF. The CDR3 nucleotides are TGCGCCAGCAGCCAAGCACTCGCTATGTCAGGGAACTATGGCTACACCTTC.

V usage is TRBV27 and J usage is TRBJ1-4, with D hard to call. This CDR3 comprises 16 residues. Germline values: CDR1 MNHEY, CDR2 SMNVEV (reference sequence). Trimming shortened V by 4 bases and J by 4 bases, and 16 bases separated the two germline ends. This CDR3 reads CASSSTPVESNEKLFF. The DNA for the CDR3 is TGTGCCAGCAGTTCTACCCCCGTCGAGAGTAATGAAAAACTGTTTTTT.

This clone was recorded a few times. The gene calls are TRBV5-1 and TRBJ2-3, with 8 positions matching TRBD1. The germline V gene encodes CDR1 SGHRS and CDR2 YFSETQ. The CDR3 loop spans 15 amino acids. Germline trimming cut 2 bases from V and 0 bases from J; bases unmatched to any gene: 2. This CDR3 is CASSFTGGSTDTQYF. The DNA of the CDR3 is TGCGCCAGCAGCTTTACAGGGGGAAGCACAGATACGCAGTATTTT.